The clone carrying this TCR beta chain has at least ten counts. What it binds is not known. V dropped 6 bases and J dropped 5 bases, with 15 bases sitting between them. Per the germline V gene, CDR1 is SGHRS and CDR2 is YFSETQ. The CDR3 runs to 13 residues. This sample is part of a study of T-cell reconstitution after alpha-beta-depleted transplantation in children. General study results and limits: After transplant, at about two months, alpha-beta T cells were reportedly derived from several hundred expanded graft clones.

TCRbeta library construction was performed incorporating unique molecular identifiers. TCRdb passed the PCR reads through MiXCR, listing each CDR3 protein once. The data contain about 78,000 distinct CDR3 sequences, about 14% of them seen just once; the ten biggest clones take up 27%. The rearrangement joins TRBV5-1 to TRBJ2-7; D is perhaps TRBD2 (6 bases). The TCR sequence derives from a male patient between 2 and 10 years old who had a stem cell transplant for acute lymphoblastic leukemia, so the T cells may come from the graft donor. The sequences come from PBMCs, mostly from graft donor cells, collected 180 days after TCRalphabeta/CD19-depleted stem cell transplant. In DNA, the CDR3 is TGCGCCAGCAAGGTAGCTAGCGAAGACGAGCAGTACTTC. It yields the protein CASKVASEDEQYF.